This TCR beta chain was recorded in a study of post-analysis software for immune sequencing data. Whole-study results and caveats: A significant reduction in normalized Chao1 diversity was observed in multiple sclerosis patients versus controls. Same-batch samples co-clustered strongly by F measure.

TCR beta libraries were prepared from cDNA with unique molecular identifiers. With roughly 1 to 11 million T cells as the source, approximately 450,000 cDNA molecules resulted. TCRdb passed the PCR reads through MiXCR, listing each CDR3 protein once. Among about 260,000 distinct CDR3 sequences listed, just over 35% were seen once. This clonotype showed up many times. Its target is not known. The sample consisted of blood. This sequence was found in a girl under 18 with multiple sclerosis.

The CDR3 loop is CASSLAGRVDYGYTF. CDR3 DNA sequence: TGCGCCAGCAGCTTGGCCGGCAGGGTGGACTATGGCTACACCTTC. The chain recombines TRBV5-1 with TRBJ1-2, with D possibly being TRBD1 (5 bases). V shed 0 bases and J shed 3 bases, with 12 bases lying between them. Looked up from germline, CDR1 is SGHRS and CDR2 is YFSETQ. The CDR3 covers 15 residues.